This TCR beta chain emerged from a study of T cells in Graves' hyperthyroidism and ophthalmopathy (dated by TCRdb to the late 2010s). With respect to the entire study: Peripheral blood was collected at initial diagnosis, before any treatment. To identify distinguishing TCR V-J signatures, a discovery cohort of about 95 patients was used, comprising fewer than 45 with Graves' ophthalmopathy and around 60 with stable Graves' hyperthyroidism. Prospective prediction of ophthalmopathy was tested in an independent validation cohort of 18 to 20 hyperthyroidism patients and some 17 patients who later progressed to ophthalmopathy. The approximately 100 discovery patients were divided at random into training and test sets in a 7:3 ratio. In over five Graves' hyperthyroidism patients, the study also compared T-cell repertoires from thyroid tissue with T-cell repertoires from blood. After sampling, hyperthyroidism patients received methimazole starting at 30 mg daily, and ophthalmopathy patients received high-dose intravenous methylprednisolone. The paper describes TCR Vbeta CDR3 sequencing of some 130 peripheral blood samples, made up of under 50 ophthalmopathy patients, around 78 hyperthyroidism patients and roughly 17 progressor patients.

This clonotype came up many times. Its cognate antigen has yet to be identified. The input lacks base qualities; no much larger clone sits a single base away. TCR beta CDR3 regions were amplified from RNA transcripts. The TCR CDR3 was subjected to a first round of RT-PCR using the HTBI primer set and the Qiagen OneStep RT-PCR kit. The libraries were constructed in a second round of multiplex PCR and then size-selected and purified. The libraries were sequenced on an Illumina HiSeq2000 using paired-end 100 bp reads. The source study handled its data this way. SOAPnuke was used to process the raw data, throwing out any read that contained adapters or uncalled bases, had a mean Phred below 15, or lacked an exact constant-primer or identifier match. High-quality paired reads were merged using COPE v1.2.5, and each unique nucleotide sequence was defined as a clonotype. MiTCR v1.1 was used to align clonotypes to the IMGT TRBV, TRBD and TRBJ reference segments. Only V-J combinations with frequency above 0.0001, covering roughly 99% of repertoires, were analysed. The TCS score was defined as the ratio of F50 (clonal expansion) to E x V (chaos), calculated using BLOSUM62-based TCRdist between CDR3 peptides within each V-J. Welch's t-statistics and random forest reduced roughly 530 V-J features to 13, which were used in a naive Bayes classifier (R e1071). TCRdb reworked the public reads: Q25 trimming with fastp, MiXCR clone assembly, productive beta chains retained. Each CDR3 protein gets just one entry, which takes the most common genes and DNA from the rows behind it. What appears here as the V and J calls and clone size reflects TCRdb's work, not the paper's. The sample records approximately 600,000 distinct CDR3 sequences, 15% to 20% of which are singletons. 3.8% of the sample belongs to the ten largest clones.

The full study reports these points: In validation, progression to ophthalmopathy was predicted by the model with around 71% sensitivity and just over 72% specificity, a median of approximately 7.1 months before onset. A model built on a 13 V-J signature distinguished ophthalmopathy from stable hyperthyroidism, reaching around 87% sensitivity and about 81% specificity in cross-validation and 80%/75% in testing. Most expanded thyroid clonotypes (frequency above 0.001) were also detected in blood, suggesting blood repertoires may reflect thyroid immune responses. Sample size was not statistically predetermined, and investigators were not blinded to group allocation.

A patient counted as having stable Graves' hyperthyroidism if no progression to ophthalmopathy occurred over 18 months of follow-up. Hyperthyroidism patients were aged 18 to 65 years and newly diagnosed, with disease duration of less than 2 months. The study excluded patients with uncontrolled infections, other autoimmune diseases, pregnancy or lactation. Diagnoses were established on the basis of clinical symptoms, serum thyroxine and TRAb, thyroid ultrasound, and orbital computed tomography. Ficoll-Paque density gradient centrifugation was used to isolate PBMCs from about 10 ml of fresh peripheral blood. Trizol reagent was used to extract total RNA, and RNA quality was then checked on an Agilent 2100 Bioanalyzer. The CDR3 goes from the cysteine to the phenylalanine over 17 residues. The DNA shown is the 51-base CDR3, in frame from base 1. V is cut by 5 bases and J by 1 base, and the space between the germline ends is 21 bases. In the germline V gene (reference sequence), CDR1 corresponds to MNHEY and CDR2 to SMNVEV.

This receptor chain uses TRBV27 and TRBJ2-7; the D segment could be TRBD1, given 6 matching bases. The source of this sequence is a woman aged 25 to 39 with Graves' hyperthyroidism. Input material: blood. CDR3 region: CASSTRAGVFSSYEQYF. The sequence in DNA is TGTGCCAGCAGTACCCGGGCAGGGGTTTTTTCTTCCTACGAGCAGTACTTC.